Reported below is one T cell receptor (beta chain). Generated by immunoSEQ multiplex PCR, the TCRdb table keeps only in-frame clones and is missing some. The sample yields about 25,000 clones, approximately 96% seen once. The data were obtained in a study of preoperative IRX-2 immunotherapy in early breast cancer. Stated treatment: preoperative locoregional IRX-2 cytokine immunotherapy. This phase Ib study tested locoregional IRX-2 cytokine immunotherapy given before surgery. Germline CDR1 SEHNR, CDR2 FQNEAQ (reference sequence). The CDR3 has 15 amino acids. Losses at the gene ends were 2 bases for V and 2 bases for J; bases not matched to a gene: 2.

Here the sequenced sample was tumor tissue, taken after IRX-2 immunotherapy. The gene calls are TRBV7-9 and TRBJ2-5, with 10 bases that match TRBD2. The receptor was isolated from a human donor with breast cancer. The DNA of the CDR3 is TGTGCCAGCAGCTTACTAGCGGGAGTTCAAGAGACCCAGTACTTC. The encoded protein is CASSLLAGVQETQYF.